The clone carrying this T cell receptor beta chain was seen only once. Libraries were prepared by immunoSEQ multiplex PCR; TCRdb keeps only in-frame clonotypes and omits some of them. Among around 250,000 clones listed, 90% were seen once. These data belong to a study of blood T cell repertoires in COVID-19. Looking at the study overall: Sample material is recorded as cDNA or gDNA derived from T cells, B-cell-depleted T cells, or PBMCs.

Participants reported their clinical history, and cohort assignment relied on those reports. Trimming shortened V by 2 bases and J by 7 bases, and 6 bases separated the two germline ends. This CDR3 spans 13 amino acids. The specimen was PBMCs or T cells enriched from blood (not recorded which). The receptor was derived from a woman younger than 45 with acute COVID-19. The gene calls are TRBV12-3 or TRBV12-4 and TRBJ1-6; D uncertain. The CDR3 here is CASSLSQNSPLHF. The CDR3 DNA sequence: TGTGCCAGCAGTTTATCCCAAAATTCACCCCTCCACTTT.